This T cell receptor (beta chain) was found in a study of prognosis after radiotherapy for stage I lung cancer. Overall study results and limits: Usage of TRBV and TRBJ genes reportedly differed between metastatic and non-metastatic patients.

CDR3 size: 10 residues. Germline CDR1 and CDR2: DFQATT and SNEGSKA (reference sequence). V lost 5 bases and J lost 9, with 10 bases in between. Amplicons of TCR beta CDR3 were generated from genomic DNA by two-round multiplex PCR. First-round PCR used primers specific to each TRBV and TRBJ gene. Each CDR3 protein is one row after TCRdb ran MiXCR on the multiplex PCR reads. Of over 20,000 distinct CDR3 sequences in the sample, under 40% were seen once. This clonotype has a count of ten or more. Its antigen is currently unknown. The clonotype was recovered from a donor over 45 with non-small cell lung cancer. The input for sequencing was PBMCs, taken before or after stereotactic body radiation therapy (not recorded which). The rearrangement links TRBV20-1 to TRBJ1-1, with a possible D match to TRBD1 (6 bases). The CDR3 region has the DNA TGCAGTGCTGGGACACGGCAAGCTTTCTTT. Translated: CSAGTRQAFF.